This T cell receptor beta chain was identified in a study of T cell responses to AZD1222 COVID-19 vaccine. Trimming stripped 0 bases from V and 0 bases from J, with 10 bases between. The CDR3 is made up of 16 amino acids. Germline V gives CDR1 SGHRS, CDR2 YFSETQ. Assay: immunoSEQ multiplex PCR; the TCRdb copy retains only in-frame clones and omits some. This table holds roughly 140,000 clones, roughly 93% found once. About this clone itself: What it recognizes is unknown.

Study findings and constraints: Donors were mostly white British, more females; clonal diversity possibly underestimated.

The input for sequencing was peripheral blood, taken 28 days after the second AZD1222 dose. V gene TRBV5-1 combines with J gene TRBJ1-3; a possible D gene is TRBD1 (6 bases). The receptor comes from an adult who received the AZD1222 COVID-19 vaccine. This CDR3 is CASSLVGQNSGNTIYF. The CDR3, as DNA: TGCGCCAGCAGCTTGGTAGGACAGAACTCTGGAAACACCATATATTTT.